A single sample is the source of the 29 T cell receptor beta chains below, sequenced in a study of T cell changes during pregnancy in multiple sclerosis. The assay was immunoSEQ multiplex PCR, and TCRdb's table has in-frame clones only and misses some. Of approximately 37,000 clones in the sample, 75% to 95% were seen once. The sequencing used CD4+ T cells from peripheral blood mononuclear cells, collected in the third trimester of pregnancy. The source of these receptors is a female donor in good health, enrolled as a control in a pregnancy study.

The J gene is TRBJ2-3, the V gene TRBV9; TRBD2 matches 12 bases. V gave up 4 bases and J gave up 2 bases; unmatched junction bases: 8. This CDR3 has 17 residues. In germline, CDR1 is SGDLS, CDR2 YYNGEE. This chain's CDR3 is CASSPRLAGVNTDTQYF. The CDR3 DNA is TGTGCCAGCAGCCCCCGACTAGCGGGAGTTAACACAGATACGCAGTATTTT. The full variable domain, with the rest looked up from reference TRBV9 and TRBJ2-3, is DSGVTQTPKHLITATGQRVTLRCSPRSGDLSVYWYQQSLDQGLQFLIQYYNGEERAKGNILERFSAQQFPDLHSELNLSSLELGDSALYFCASSPRLAGVNTDTQYFGPGTRLTVL.

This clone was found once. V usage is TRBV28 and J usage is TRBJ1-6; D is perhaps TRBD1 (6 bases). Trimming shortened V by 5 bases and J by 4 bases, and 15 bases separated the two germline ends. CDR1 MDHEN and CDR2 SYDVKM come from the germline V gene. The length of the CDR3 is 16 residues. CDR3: CASSLLQGSYNSPLHF. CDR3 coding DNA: TGTGCCAGCAGTCTACTACAGGGATCGTATAATTCACCCCTCCACTTT.

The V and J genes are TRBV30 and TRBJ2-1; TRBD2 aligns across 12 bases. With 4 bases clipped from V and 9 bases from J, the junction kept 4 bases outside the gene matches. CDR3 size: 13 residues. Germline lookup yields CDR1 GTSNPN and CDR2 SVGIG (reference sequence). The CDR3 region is CAWTSGGVREQFF. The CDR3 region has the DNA TGTGCCTGGACTAGCGGGGGGGTACGTGAGCAGTTCTTC. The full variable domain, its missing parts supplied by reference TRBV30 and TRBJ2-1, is SQTIHQWPATLVQPVGSPLSLECTVEGTSNPNLYWYRQAAGRGLQLLFYSVGIGQISSEVPQNLSASRPQDRQFILSSKKLLLSDSGFYLCAWTSGGVREQFFGPGTRLTVL.

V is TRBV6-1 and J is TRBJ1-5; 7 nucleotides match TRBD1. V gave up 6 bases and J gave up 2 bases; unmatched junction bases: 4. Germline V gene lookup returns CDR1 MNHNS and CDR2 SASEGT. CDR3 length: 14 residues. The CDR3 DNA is TGTGCCAGCAGCACAGACAGGGGCAATCAGCCCCAGCATTTT. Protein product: CASSTDRGNQPQHF.

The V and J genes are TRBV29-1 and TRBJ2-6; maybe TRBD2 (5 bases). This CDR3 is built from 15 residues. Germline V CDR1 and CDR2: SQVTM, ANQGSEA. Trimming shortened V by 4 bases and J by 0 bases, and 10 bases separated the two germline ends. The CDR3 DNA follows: TGCAGCGTTGCCGGTACTAGCTCTGGGGCCAACGTCCTGACTTTC. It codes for CSVAGTSSGANVLTF. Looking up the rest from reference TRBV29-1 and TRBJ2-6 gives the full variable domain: SAVISQKPSRDICQRGTSLTIQCQVDSQVTMMFWYRQQPGQSLTLIATANQGSEATYESGFVIDKFPISRPNLTFSTLTVSNMSPEDSSIYLCSVAGTSSGANVLTFGAGSRLTVL.

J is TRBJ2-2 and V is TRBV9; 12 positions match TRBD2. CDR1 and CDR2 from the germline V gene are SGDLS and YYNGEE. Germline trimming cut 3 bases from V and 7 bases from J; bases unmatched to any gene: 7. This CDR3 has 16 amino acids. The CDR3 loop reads CASSGRLAGALGELFF. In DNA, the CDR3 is TGTGCCAGCAGCGGCCGACTAGCGGGGGCCCTCGGGGAGCTGTTTTTT. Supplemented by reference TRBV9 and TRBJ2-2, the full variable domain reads DSGVTQTPKHLITATGQRVTLRCSPRSGDLSVYWYQQSLDQGLQFLIQYYNGEERAKGNILERFSAQQFPDLHSELNLSSLELGDSALYFCASSGRLAGALGELFFGEGSRLTVL.

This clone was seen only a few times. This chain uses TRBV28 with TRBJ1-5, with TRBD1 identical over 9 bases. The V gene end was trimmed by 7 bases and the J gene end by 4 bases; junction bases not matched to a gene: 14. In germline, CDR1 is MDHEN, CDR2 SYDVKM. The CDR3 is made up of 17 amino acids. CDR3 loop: CASTIQTPGQGNQPQHF. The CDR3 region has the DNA TGTGCCAGCACCATCCAAACCCCGGGACAGGGAAATCAGCCCCAGCATTTT.

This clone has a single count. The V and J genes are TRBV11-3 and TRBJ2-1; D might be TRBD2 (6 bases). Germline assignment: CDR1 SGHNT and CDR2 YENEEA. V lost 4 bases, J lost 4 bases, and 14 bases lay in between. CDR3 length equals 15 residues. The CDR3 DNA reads TGTGCCAGCAGCTCCCCGGGACTTTCTTACAATGAGCAGTTCTTC. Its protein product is CASSSPGLSYNEQFF.

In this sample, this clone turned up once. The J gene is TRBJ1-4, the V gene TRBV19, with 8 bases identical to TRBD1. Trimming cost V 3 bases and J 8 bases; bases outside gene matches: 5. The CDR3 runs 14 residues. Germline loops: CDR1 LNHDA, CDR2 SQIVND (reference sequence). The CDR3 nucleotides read TGTGCCAGTAGTATGGGGACAGGTCCGGAAAAACTGTTTTTT. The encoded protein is CASSMGTGPEKLFF.

The CDR3 nucleotides read TGCGCCAGCGCAGGGAGGAAGAGCTCCTACAATGAGCAGTTCTTC. Amino acid sequence: CASAGRKSSYNEQFF. The rearrangement uses TRBV4-1 and TRBJ2-1; a possible D gene is TRBD2 (6 bases). Trimming stripped 8 bases from V and 0 bases from J, with 14 bases between. Germline V CDR1 and CDR2: MGHRA, YSYEKL. This CDR3 region has 15 residues.

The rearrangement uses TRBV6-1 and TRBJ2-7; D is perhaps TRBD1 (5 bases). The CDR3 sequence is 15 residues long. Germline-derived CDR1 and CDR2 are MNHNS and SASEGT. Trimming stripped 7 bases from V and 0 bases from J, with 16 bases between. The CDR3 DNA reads TGTGCCAGCACCTACCGACAGAGTGGCTCCTACGAGCAGTACTTC. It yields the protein CASTYRQSGSYEQYF.

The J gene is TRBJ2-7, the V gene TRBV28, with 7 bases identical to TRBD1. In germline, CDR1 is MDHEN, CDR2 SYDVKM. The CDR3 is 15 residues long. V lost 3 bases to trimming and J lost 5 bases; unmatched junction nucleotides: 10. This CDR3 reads CASSFSGGQTDEQYF. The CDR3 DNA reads TGTGCCAGCAGTTTCTCTGGGGGACAGACCGACGAGCAGTACTTC.

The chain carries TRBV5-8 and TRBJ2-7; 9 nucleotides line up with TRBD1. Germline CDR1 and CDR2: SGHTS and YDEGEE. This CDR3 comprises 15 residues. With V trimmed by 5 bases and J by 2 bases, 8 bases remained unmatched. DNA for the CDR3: TGTGCCAGCAGTCGCGGGACAGGGACCACCTACGAGCAGTACTTC. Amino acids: CASSRGTGTTYEQYF.

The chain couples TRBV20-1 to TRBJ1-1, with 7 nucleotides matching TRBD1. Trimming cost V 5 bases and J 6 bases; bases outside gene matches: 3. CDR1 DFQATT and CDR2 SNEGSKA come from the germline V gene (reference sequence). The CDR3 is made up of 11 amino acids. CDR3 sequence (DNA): TGCAGTGCTGACAGGGCACCTGAAGCTTTCTTT. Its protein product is CSADRAPEAFF.

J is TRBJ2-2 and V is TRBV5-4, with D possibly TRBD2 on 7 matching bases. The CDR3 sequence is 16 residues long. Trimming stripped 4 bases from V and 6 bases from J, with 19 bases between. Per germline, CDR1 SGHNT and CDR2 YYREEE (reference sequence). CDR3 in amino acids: CASSMHGGPRAGELFF. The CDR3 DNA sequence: TGTGCCAGCAGCATGCACGGGGGGCCTCGGGCCGGGGAGCTGTTTTTT.

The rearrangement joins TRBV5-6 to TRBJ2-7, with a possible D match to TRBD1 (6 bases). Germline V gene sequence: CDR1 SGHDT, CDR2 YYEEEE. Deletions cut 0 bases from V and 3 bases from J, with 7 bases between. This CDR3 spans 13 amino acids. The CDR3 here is CASSLGTDYEQYF. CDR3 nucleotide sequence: TGTGCCAGCAGCTTGGGGACAGACTACGAGCAGTACTTC.

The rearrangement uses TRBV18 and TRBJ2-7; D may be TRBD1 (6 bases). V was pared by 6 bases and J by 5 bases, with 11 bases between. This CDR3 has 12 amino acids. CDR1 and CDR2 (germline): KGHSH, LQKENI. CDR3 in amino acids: CASSKKGDEQYF. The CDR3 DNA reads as TGTGCCAGCTCGAAGAAGGGGGACGAGCAGTACTTC.

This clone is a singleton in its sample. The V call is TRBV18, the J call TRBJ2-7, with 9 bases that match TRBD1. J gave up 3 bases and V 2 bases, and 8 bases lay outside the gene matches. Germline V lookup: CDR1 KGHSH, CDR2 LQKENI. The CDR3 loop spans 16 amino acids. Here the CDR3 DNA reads TGTGCCAGCTCACCAAGGGACAGGGTAATCGTCTACGAGCAGTACTTC. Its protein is CASSPRDRVIVYEQYF.

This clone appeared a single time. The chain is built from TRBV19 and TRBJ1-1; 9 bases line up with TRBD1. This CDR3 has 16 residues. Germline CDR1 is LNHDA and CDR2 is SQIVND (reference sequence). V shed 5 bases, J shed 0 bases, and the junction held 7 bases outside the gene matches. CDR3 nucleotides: TGTGCCAGTAGTGACCACAGGGGGCGGATGAACACTGAAGCTTTCTTT. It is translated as CASSDHRGRMNTEAFF.

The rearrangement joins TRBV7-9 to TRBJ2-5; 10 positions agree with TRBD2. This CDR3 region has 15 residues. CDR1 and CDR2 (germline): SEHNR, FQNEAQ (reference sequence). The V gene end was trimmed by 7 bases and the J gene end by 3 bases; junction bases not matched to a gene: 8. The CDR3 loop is CASNLAGAREETQYF. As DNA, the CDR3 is TGTGCCAGCAACCTAGCGGGGGCCCGGGAAGAGACCCAGTACTTC.

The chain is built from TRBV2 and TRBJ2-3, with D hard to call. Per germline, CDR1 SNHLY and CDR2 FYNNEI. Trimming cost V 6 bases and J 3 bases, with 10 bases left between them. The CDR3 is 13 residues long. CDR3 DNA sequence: TGTGCCAGCAGCCGGAGTTTTACAGATACGCAGTATTTT. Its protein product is CASSRSFTDTQYF.

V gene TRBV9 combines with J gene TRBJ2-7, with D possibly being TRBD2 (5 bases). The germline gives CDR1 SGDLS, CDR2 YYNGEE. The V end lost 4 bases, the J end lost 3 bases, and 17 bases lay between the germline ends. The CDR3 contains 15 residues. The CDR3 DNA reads TGTGCCAGCAGCCCGCACAAGGGAGAGGGCTACGAGCAGTACTTC. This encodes CASSPHKGEGYEQYF.

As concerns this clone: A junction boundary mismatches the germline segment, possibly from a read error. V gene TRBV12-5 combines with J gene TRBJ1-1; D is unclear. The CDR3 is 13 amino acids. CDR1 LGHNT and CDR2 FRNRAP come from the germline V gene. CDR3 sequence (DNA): TGTGCTAGTGATTTGGACGGGAACACTGAAGCTTTCTTT. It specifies CASDLDGNTEAFF.

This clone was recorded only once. This CDR3 is CASSSGASGGAETGELFF. As DNA, the CDR3 is TGTGCCAGCAGCTCCGGAGCTAGCGGGGGGGCGGAGACCGGGGAGCTGTTTTTT. The chain has TRBV7-9 and TRBJ2-2; 12 bases fit TRBD2. In germline, CDR1 is SEHNR, CDR2 FQNEAQ (reference sequence). J was trimmed by 5 bases and V by 4 bases; bases with no gene match: 11. This CDR3 is 18 amino acids long.

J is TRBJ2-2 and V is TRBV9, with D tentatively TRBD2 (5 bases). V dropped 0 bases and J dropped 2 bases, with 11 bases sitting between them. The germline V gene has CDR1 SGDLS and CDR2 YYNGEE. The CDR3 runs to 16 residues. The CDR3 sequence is CASSVAMAGNTGELFF. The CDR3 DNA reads TGTGCCAGCAGCGTAGCTATGGCGGGCAACACCGGGGAGCTGTTTTTT.

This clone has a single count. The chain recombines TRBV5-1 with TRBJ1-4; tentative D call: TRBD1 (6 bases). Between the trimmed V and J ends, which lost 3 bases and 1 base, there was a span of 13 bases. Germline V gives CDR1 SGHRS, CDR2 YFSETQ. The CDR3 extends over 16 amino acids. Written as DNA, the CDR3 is TGCGCCAGCAGCTCGGGACATATCGGAACTAATGAAAAACTGTTTTTT. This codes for CASSSGHIGTNEKLFF.

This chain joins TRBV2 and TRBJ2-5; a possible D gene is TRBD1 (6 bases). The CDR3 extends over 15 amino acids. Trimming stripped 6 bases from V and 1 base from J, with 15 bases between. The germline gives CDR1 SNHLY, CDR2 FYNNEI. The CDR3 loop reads CASRTGDNFQETQYF. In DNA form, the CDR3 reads TGTGCCAGCAGAACCGGGGACAATTTCCAAGAGACCCAGTACTTC.

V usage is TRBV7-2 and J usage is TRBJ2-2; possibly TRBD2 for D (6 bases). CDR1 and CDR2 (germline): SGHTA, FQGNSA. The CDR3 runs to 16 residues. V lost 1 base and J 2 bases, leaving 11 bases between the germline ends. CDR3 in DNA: TGTGCCAGCAGCTTAGTGGGTAGCGGTAACACCGGGGAGCTGTTTTTT. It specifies CASSLVGSGNTGELFF.

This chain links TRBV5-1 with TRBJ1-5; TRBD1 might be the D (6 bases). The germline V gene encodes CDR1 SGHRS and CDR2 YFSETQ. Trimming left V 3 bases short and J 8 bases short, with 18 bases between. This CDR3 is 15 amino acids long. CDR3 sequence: CASSWTGGAREPQHF. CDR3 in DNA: TGCGCCAGCAGCTGGACTGGGGGGGCGAGGGAGCCCCAGCATTTT. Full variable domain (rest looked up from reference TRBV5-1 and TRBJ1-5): KAGVTQTPRYLIKTRGQQVTLSCSPISGHRSVSWYQQTPGQGLQFLFEYFSETQRNKGNFPGRFSGRQFSNSRSEMNVSTLELGDSALYLCASSWTGGAREPQHFGDGTRLSIL.